Below are 5 T cell receptor beta chains sequenced from a single sample in a study of blood T cell repertoires in COVID-19. Clones were sequenced by immunoSEQ multiplex PCR, and TCRdb holds only the in-frame ones, with some missing. The sample lists approximately 6,400 clones; more than 75% were seen once. The specimen was peripheral blood. These receptors were obtained from a human donor in a cohort sampled during active COVID-19.

The chain carries TRBV2 and TRBJ1-4; tentatively, D is TRBD1 (5 bases). The germline CDR1 and CDR2 sequences are SNHLY and FYNNEI. CDR3 length: 14 amino acids. Trimming cost V 1 base and J 4 bases, with 7 bases left between them. The DNA of the CDR3 is TGTGCCAGCAGTGAAGGGGGCTTTAATGAAAAACTGTTTTTT. This codes for CASSEGGFNEKLFF.

This chain connects TRBV7-2 to TRBJ2-6; D is unclear. This CDR3 region has 15 residues. Germline CDR1 reads SGHTA; CDR2 reads FQGNSA. V was cut by 5 bases and J by 2 bases, with 10 bases left in between. The CDR3 coding sequence is TGTGCCAGCAGCCCGACACGAGCTGGGGCCAACGTCCTGACTTTC. This translates into CASSPTRAGANVLTF.

This chain links TRBV27 with TRBJ2-2; TRBD2 agrees at 13 bases. V lost 0 bases and J lost 6; bases outside the gene matches: 4. Germline CDR1 and CDR2: MNHEY and SMNVEV (reference sequence). The CDR3 runs to 17 residues. The CDR3 sequence is CASSLSPGLAGAGELFF. The CDR3 DNA reads as TGTGCCAGCAGTTTATCGCCAGGACTAGCGGGGGCCGGGGAGCTGTTTTTT.

V and J are TRBV6-5 and TRBJ2-7, with 7 bases lining up with TRBD1. The CDR3 consists of 12 residues. The V segment lost 8 bases and the J segment 2 bases; nucleotides outside the gene matches: 3. Germline loops: CDR1 MNHEY, CDR2 SVGAGI. Here the CDR3 DNA reads TGTGCCAGCGGGGACAGAACCTACGAGCAGTACTTC. It encodes CASGDRTYEQYF.

The V call is TRBV12-3 or TRBV12-4, the J call TRBJ2-3; 10 bases align to TRBD1. The CDR3 has 13 residues. Trimming removed 6 bases from V and 3 bases from J; junction bases left unmatched: 0. CDR3 bases: TGTGCCAGCAGGGGACAGGGGACAGATACGCAGTATTTT. This translates into CASRGQGTDTQYF.